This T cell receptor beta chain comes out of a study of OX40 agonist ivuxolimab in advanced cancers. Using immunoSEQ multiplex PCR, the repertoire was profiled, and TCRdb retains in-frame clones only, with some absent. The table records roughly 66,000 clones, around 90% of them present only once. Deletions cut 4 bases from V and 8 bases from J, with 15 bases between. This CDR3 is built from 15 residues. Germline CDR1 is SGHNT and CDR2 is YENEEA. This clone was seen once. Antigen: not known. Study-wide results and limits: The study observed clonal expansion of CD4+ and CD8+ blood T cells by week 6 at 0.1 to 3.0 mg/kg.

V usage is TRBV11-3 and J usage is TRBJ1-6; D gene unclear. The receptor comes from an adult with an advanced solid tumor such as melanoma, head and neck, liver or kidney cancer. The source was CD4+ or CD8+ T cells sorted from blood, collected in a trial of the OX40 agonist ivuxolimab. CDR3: CASSSPLRVDSPLHF. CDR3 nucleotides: TGTGCCAGCAGCTCTCCTCTCCGTGTTGATTCACCCCTCCACTTT.